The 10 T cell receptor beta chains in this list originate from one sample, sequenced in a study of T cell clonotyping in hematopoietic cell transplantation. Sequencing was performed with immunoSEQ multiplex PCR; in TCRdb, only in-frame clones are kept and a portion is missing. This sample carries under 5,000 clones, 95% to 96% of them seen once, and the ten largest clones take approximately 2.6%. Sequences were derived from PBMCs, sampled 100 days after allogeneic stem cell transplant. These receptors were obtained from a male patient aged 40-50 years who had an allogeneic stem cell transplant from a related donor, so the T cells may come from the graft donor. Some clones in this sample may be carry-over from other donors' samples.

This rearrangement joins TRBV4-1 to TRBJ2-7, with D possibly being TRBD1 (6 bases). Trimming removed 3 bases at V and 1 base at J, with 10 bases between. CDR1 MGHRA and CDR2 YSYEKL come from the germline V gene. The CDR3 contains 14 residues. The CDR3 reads CASSHFGQSYEQYF. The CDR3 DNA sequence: TGCGCCAGCAGCCACTTTGGACAGTCCTACGAGCAGTACTTC.

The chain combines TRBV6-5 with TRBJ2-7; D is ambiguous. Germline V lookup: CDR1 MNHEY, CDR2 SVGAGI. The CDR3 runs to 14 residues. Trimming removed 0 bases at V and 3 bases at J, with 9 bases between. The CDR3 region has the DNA TGTGCCAGCAGTTACTCTGGTCATTTCTACGAGCAGTACTTC. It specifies CASSYSGHFYEQYF.

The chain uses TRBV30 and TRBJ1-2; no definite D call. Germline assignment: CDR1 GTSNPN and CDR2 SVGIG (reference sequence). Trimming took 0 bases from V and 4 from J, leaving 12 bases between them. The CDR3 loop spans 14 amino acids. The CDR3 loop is CAWSVATLSYGYTF. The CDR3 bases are TGTGCCTGGAGTGTAGCTACGTTAAGCTATGGCTACACCTTC.

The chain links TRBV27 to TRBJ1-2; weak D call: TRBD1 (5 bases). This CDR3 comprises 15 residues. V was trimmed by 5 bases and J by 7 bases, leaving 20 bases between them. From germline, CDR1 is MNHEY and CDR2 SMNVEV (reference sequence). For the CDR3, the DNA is TGTGCCAGCAGTCCCAGGCAGGTGGGGGTGAGTGGCTACACCTTC. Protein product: CASSPRQVGVSGYTF.

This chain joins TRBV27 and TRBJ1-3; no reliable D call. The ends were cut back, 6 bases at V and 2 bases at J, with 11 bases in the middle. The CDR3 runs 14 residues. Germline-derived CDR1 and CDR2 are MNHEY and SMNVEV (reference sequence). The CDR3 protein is CASSSDSTGNTIYF. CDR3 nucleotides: TGTGCCAGCAGCTCGGACTCCACTGGAAACACCATATATTTT.

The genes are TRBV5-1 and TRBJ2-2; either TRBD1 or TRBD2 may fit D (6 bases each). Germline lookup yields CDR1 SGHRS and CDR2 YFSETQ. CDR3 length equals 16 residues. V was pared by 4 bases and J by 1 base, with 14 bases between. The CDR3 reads CASSPGAWGNTGELFF. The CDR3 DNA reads TGCGCCAGCAGCCCGGGGGCCTGGGGGAACACCGGGGAGCTGTTTTTT.

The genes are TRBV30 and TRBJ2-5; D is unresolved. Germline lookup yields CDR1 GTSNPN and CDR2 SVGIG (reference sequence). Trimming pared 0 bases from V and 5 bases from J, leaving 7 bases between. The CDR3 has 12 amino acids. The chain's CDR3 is CAWSVRAETQYF. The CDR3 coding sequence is TGTGCCTGGAGTGTACGGGCGGAGACCCAGTACTTC.

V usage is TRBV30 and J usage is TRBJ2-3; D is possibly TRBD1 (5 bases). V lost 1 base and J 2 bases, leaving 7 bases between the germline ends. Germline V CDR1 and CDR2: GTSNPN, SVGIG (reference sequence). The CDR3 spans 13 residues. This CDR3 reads CAWSEGATDTQYF. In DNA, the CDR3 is TGTGCCTGGAGTGAAGGGGCCACAGATACGCAGTATTTT.

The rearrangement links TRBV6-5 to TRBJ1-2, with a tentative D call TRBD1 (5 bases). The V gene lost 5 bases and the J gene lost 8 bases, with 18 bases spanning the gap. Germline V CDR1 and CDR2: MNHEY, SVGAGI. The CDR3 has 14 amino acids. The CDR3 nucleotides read TGTGCCAGCAGTGTTCTCAGGGAACGGAGAGGCTACACCTTC. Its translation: CASSVLRERRGYTF.

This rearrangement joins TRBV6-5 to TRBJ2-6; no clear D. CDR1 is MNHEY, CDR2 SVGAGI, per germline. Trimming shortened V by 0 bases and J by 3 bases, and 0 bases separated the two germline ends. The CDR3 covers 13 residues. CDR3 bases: TGTGCCAGCAGTTACTCTGGGGCCAACGTCCTGACTTTC. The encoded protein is CASSYSGANVLTF.